This is a list of T cell receptor beta chains from one sample in a study of cytomegalovirus exposure and HLA in healthy donors. Data came from immunoSEQ multiplex PCR; TCRdb stores just in-frame clones and leaves some out. Here the sample spans under 150,000 clones, 84% being singletons. What was sequenced was PBMCs. The receptors derive from a boy younger than 10 in good health and CMV-seronegative. The CDR3 runs from the conserved cysteine through the conserved F or W. Fields, in order: D gene, clone size, J gene, V gene, CDR3 protein, CDR3 DNA. D genes are given only for firm matches. Rows give clone size only sometimes, using once, few, many, or a class for an expanded clone.

D: TRBD2
size: NA
J: TRBJ2-1
V: TRBV28
CDR3: CASSSLAGGTNEQFF
DNA: TGTGCCAGCAGTTCCTTAGCGGGAGGCACCAATGAGCAGTTCTTC

D: TRBD2
size: once
J: TRBJ2-7
V: TRBV7-2
CDR3: CASRKLAGGPYEQYF
DNA: TGTGCCAGCAGAAAACTAGCGGGGGGGCCTTACGAGCAGTACTTC

D: NA
size: NA
J: TRBJ2-7
V: TRBV5-1
CDR3: CASSLARPTYEQYF
DNA: TGCGCCAGCAGCTTGGCTAGGCCGACCTACGAGCAGTACTTC

D: TRBD1
size: few
J: TRBJ2-2
V: TRBV2
CDR3: CASRSMTGVGELFF
DNA: TGTGCCAGCAGGAGTATGACAGGGGTCGGGGAGCTGTTTTTT

D: TRBD1
size: NA
J: TRBJ2-7
V: TRBV29-1
CDR3: CSVRSGTGSYEQYF
DNA: TGCAGCGTTCGATCCGGGACAGGCTCCTACGAGCAGTACTTC

D: TRBD1
size: few
J: TRBJ1-4
V: TRBV5-1
CDR3: CASRQGEKEKLFF
DNA: TGCGCCAGTAGACAGGGGGAGAAGGAAAAACTGTTTTTT

D: TRBD2
size: NA
J: TRBJ2-7
V: TRBV6-5
CDR3: CASTSGYEQYF
DNA: TGTGCGTCGACTAGCGGCTACGAGCAGTACTTC

D: TRBD2
size: NA
J: TRBJ2-3
V: TRBV7-2
CDR3: CASSPGLAGTSTDTQYF
DNA: TGTGCCAGCAGCCCCGGACTAGCGGGGACTAGCACAGATACGCAGTATTTT

D: NA
size: NA
J: TRBJ2-7
V: TRBV7-7
CDR3: CASSLNSPGTRDYEQYF
DNA: TGTGCCAGCAGCTTAAACTCCCCCGGGACTCGAGACTACGAGCAGTACTTC

D: NA
size: NA
J: TRBJ2-7
V: TRBV28
CDR3: CASSFGGTYEQYF
DNA: TGTGCCAGCAGTTTCGGCGGTACCTACGAGCAGTACTTC

D: NA
size: NA
J: TRBJ1-4
V: TRBV6-5
CDR3: CASSYANRGLGEKLFF
DNA: TGTGCCAGCAGTTACGCGAATCGGGGGTTAGGTGAAAAACTGTTTTTT

D: TRBD1
size: NA
J: TRBJ2-1
V: TRBV9
CDR3: CASSVGQGAFLYEQFF
DNA: TGTGCCAGCAGCGTAGGACAGGGGGCTTTTCTCTATGAGCAGTTCTTC

D: TRBD1
size: NA
J: TRBJ1-2
V: TRBV4-2
CDR3: CASSQVGQGANYGYTF
DNA: TGTGCCAGCAGCCAAGTAGGACAGGGGGCTAACTATGGCTACACCTTC

D: NA
size: NA
J: TRBJ2-7
V: TRBV28
CDR3: CASSLPRGRINEQYF
DNA: TGTGCCAGCAGTCTCCCCCGGGGGAGAATCAACGAGCAGTACTTC

D: NA
size: NA
J: TRBJ1-5
V: TRBV4-2
CDR3: CASSQDRFGSNQPQHF
DNA: TGTGCCAGCAGCCAAGATAGGTTCGGGAGCAATCAGCCCCAGCATTTT

D: NA
size: NA
J: TRBJ1-3
V: TRBV20-1
CDR3: CSAPVGNTIYF
DNA: TGCAGTGCTCCAGTCGGAAACACCATATATTTT

D: TRBD1
size: NA
J: TRBJ1-4
V: TRBV2
CDR3: CASRDLRQGMLTNEKLFF
DNA: TGTGCCAGCAGAGATTTGAGACAGGGGATGTTAACTAATGAAAAACTGTTTTTT

D: TRBD2
size: NA
J: TRBJ2-5
V: TRBV5-1
CDR3: CASSLAHGLAGVLETQYF
DNA: TGCGCCAGCAGCTTAGCCCACGGACTAGCGGGGGTCCTGGAGACCCAGTACTTC

D: TRBD2
size: NA
J: TRBJ2-3
V: TRBV7-3
CDR3: CASSSVPRLAGDWADTQYF
DNA: TGTGCCAGCAGCTCCGTGCCCCGACTAGCGGGAGATTGGGCAGATACGCAGTATTTT

D: TRBD2
size: NA
J: TRBJ2-5
V: TRBV11-2
CDR3: CASSWLAGVLAETQYF
DNA: TGTGCCAGCAGCTGGCTAGCGGGAGTATTGGCAGAGACCCAGTACTTC

D: NA
size: once
J: TRBJ2-5
V: TRBV9
CDR3: CASSEGGPIRETQYF
DNA: TGTGCCAGCAGCGAAGGAGGTCCCATCAGAGAGACCCAGTACTTC

D: TRBD1
size: NA
J: TRBJ1-6
V: TRBV5-1
CDR3: CASSLSSGTANSPLHF
DNA: TGCGCCAGCAGCTTGAGTTCCGGGACAGCGAATTCACCCCTCCACTTT

D: NA
size: NA
J: TRBJ1-6
V: TRBV21-1
CDR3: CASSKVAGHSPLHF
DNA: TGTGCCAGCAGCAAAGTGGCAGGGCATTCACCCCTCCACTTT

D: TRBD2
size: NA
J: TRBJ2-1
V: TRBV15
CDR3: CATSQPWELAGFPHEQFF
DNA: TGTGCCACCAGCCAACCATGGGAACTAGCGGGATTCCCCCATGAGCAGTTCTTC

D: NA
size: NA
J: TRBJ1-4
V: TRBV7-9
CDR3: CASSIDPGHHFF
DNA: TGTGCCAGCAGCATCGACCCGGGTCACCACTTTTTT

D: NA
size: NA
J: TRBJ2-7
V: TRBV5-6
CDR3: CASSLPSFYEQYF
DNA: TGTGCCAGCAGCTTGCCCAGTTTCTACGAGCAGTACTTC

D: TRBD1
size: NA
J: TRBJ2-7
V: TRBV18
CDR3: CASSPLGGGTGKAYEQYF
DNA: TGTGCCAGCTCACCTCTTGGTGGCGGGACAGGGAAAGCCTACGAGCAGTACTTC

D: TRBD1
size: NA
J: TRBJ2-7
V: TRBV28
CDR3: CASSLTGYEQYF
DNA: TGTGCCAGCAGTTTGACAGGGTACGAGCAGTACTTC

D: TRBD2
size: NA
J: TRBJ2-3
V: TRBV7-9
CDR3: CASSFRKLAGISDTQYF
DNA: TGTGCCAGCAGCTTCCGTAAACTAGCGGGGATCTCAGATACGCAGTATTTT

D: NA
size: NA
J: TRBJ1-6
V: TRBV27
CDR3: CASSLLGGESPLHF
DNA: TGTGCCAGCAGTTTATTAGGGGGAGAATCACCCCTCCACTTT

D: TRBD2
size: few
J: TRBJ2-7
V: TRBV13
CDR3: CASSINPGLASYEQYF
DNA: TGTGCCAGCAGCATAAACCCGGGACTAGCGTCCTACGAGCAGTACTTC